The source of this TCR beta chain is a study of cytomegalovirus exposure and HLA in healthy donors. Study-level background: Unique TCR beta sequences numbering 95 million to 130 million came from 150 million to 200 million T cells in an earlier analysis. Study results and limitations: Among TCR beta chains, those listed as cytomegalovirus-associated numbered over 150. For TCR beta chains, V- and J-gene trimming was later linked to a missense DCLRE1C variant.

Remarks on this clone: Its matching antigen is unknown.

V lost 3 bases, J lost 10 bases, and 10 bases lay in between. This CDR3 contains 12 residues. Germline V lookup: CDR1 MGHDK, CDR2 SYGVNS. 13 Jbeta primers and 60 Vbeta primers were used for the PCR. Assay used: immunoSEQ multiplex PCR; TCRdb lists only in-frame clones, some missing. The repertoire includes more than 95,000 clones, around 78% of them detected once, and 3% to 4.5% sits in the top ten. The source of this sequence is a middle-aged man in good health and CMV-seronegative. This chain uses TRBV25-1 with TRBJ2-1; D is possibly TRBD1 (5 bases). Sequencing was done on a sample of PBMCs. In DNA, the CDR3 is TGTGCCAGCAGTGATATAGGGGTGGAGCAGTTCTTC. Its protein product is CASSDIGVEQFF.